The 13 T cell receptor beta chains reported below all come from one sample, sequenced in a study of beta chain bispecific antibodies for T cell cancers. Each CDR3 protein is one row after TCRdb ran MiXCR on the 5' RACE reads. The sample lists just over 20,000 distinct CDR3 sequences; less than 3% were seen once. These receptors are not linked to any known antigen. Either OKT3 anti-CD3 antibody or CD3/CD28 beads expanded T cells from blood mononuclear cells over roughly three days. General observations from the study: Normal T cells contributed less of the targeted TRBV signal than the leukemia cells did.

Sequenced sample: healthy donor T cells cultured with leukemia cells. Source of these receptors: a human donor in good health. Some clones in this sample may be carry-over from other donors' samples.

Ten or more counts support this clonotype. The chain joins TRBV27 to TRBJ2-7; D not certain. The germline V and J ends were trimmed by 0 bases and 0 bases, with 3 bases remaining between them. Germline-derived CDR1 and CDR2 are MNHEY and SMNVEV (reference sequence). CDR3 length: 13 residues. The CDR3 spells CASSLSPSYEQYF. CDR3 nucleotides: TGTGCCAGCAGTTTATCCCCCTCCTACGAGCAGTACTTC.

The chain carries TRBV7-9 and TRBJ1-4, with 8 positions matching TRBD1. The CDR3 is 15 amino acids. Germline assignment: CDR1 SEHNR and CDR2 FQNEAQ (reference sequence). J gave up 2 bases and V 4 bases, and 3 bases lay outside the gene matches. The CDR3 loop is CASSSWTGTNEKLFF. CDR3 sequence (DNA): TGTGCCAGCAGCTCCTGGACAGGGACTAATGAAAAACTGTTTTTT.

The rearrangement links TRBV20-1 to TRBJ2-3; TRBD2 aligns across 13 bases. Germline loops: CDR1 DFQATT, CDR2 SNEGSKA (reference sequence). V lost 5 bases and J lost 0; bases outside the gene matches: 14. The CDR3 loop spans 19 amino acids. The CDR3 loop reads CSARGGLAGQARSTDTQYF. In DNA form, the CDR3 reads TGCAGTGCTCGCGGGGGACTAGCGGGGCAAGCTCGCAGCACAGATACGCAGTATTTT.

This clonotype was seen many times. The rearrangement uses TRBV29-1 and TRBJ2-6; D may be TRBD2 (5 bases). The CDR3 is 14 amino acids. CDR1 is SQVTM, CDR2 ANQGSEA, per germline. Trimming took off 4 bases at V and 2 bases at J, with 9 bases between the two ends. The CDR3 DNA reads TGCAGCGTTGGCGGGCAGGCTGGGGCCAACGTCCTGACTTTC. Translating gives CSVGGQAGANVLTF.

In this sample, this clonotype turned up many times. The chain links TRBV29-1 to TRBJ2-1, with 7 bases identical to TRBD2. V was clipped by 3 bases and J by 9 bases; unmatched bases: 11. The CDR3 covers 14 residues. Germline loops: CDR1 SQVTM, CDR2 ANQGSEA. The CDR3 loop is CSVEGSQRGPEQFF. The CDR3 nucleotides read TGCAGCGTTGAGGGATCCCAGCGGGGCCCTGAGCAGTTCTTC.

V gene TRBV5-1 combines with J gene TRBJ2-2; unclear D gene. The CDR3 is 16 amino acids. Germline CDR1 is SGHRS and CDR2 is YFSETQ. Trimming took 4 bases from V and 1 from J, leaving 14 bases between them. The CDR3 nucleotides are TGCGCCAGCAGCGATCCCGCCAGAAGGAACACCGGGGAGCTGTTTTTT. Its protein product is CASSDPARRNTGELFF.

This clonotype was seen repeatedly, ten times or more. This chain connects TRBV5-1 to TRBJ2-1; tentatively, D is TRBD1 (6 bases). Germline V gives CDR1 SGHRS, CDR2 YFSETQ. Trimming pared 3 bases from V and 4 bases from J, leaving 11 bases between. CDR3 length: 14 residues. The CDR3, as DNA: TGCGCCAGCAGCTCACAAAGGGGGTACAATGAGCAGTTCTTC. Translated, it gives CASSSQRGYNEQFF.

In its sample, this clonotype was seen many times. The rearrangement joins TRBV19 to TRBJ1-1; 10 bases are shared with TRBD1. J was trimmed by 4 bases and V by 7 bases; bases with no gene match: 9. CDR3 length: 15 residues. Germline V CDR1 and CDR2: LNHDA, SQIVND (reference sequence). CDR3 in DNA: TGTGCCAGTACCACTCTCGGACAGGGGGGCACTGAAGCTTTCTTT. Its protein product is CASTTLGQGGTEAFF.

This clonotype has a handful of counts. The genes are TRBV29-1 and TRBJ2-2, with TRBD1 matching over 9 bases. The germline V gene has CDR1 SQVTM and CDR2 ANQGSEA. J was trimmed by 7 bases and V by 4 bases; bases with no gene match: 7. The CDR3 runs 14 residues. CDR3: CSVGDRAGLGELFF. The CDR3 DNA reads TGCAGCGTTGGGGACAGGGCGGGCCTCGGGGAGCTGTTTTTT.

This clonotype was detected many times. The chain combines TRBV30 with TRBJ1-6; TRBD1 aligns across 7 bases. Germline loops: CDR1 GTSNPN, CDR2 SVGIG (reference sequence). This CDR3 contains 14 residues. Unmatched junction bases numbered 6, after V lost 1 base and J lost 9 bases. The CDR3 here is CAWSEFQGVSPLHF. The CDR3 DNA reads TGTGCCTGGAGTGAGTTCCAGGGGGTTTCACCCCTCCACTTT.

This clonotype was found a few times. J is TRBJ2-5 and V is TRBV6-6; 10 bases are a match to TRBD2. CDR1 MNHNY and CDR2 SVGAGI come from the germline V gene (reference sequence). V was clipped by 5 bases and J by 5 bases; unmatched bases: 5. The CDR3 loop spans 14 amino acids. CDR3 DNA sequence: TGTGCCAGCAGTGACAGCGGGGGGGCGGAGACCCAGTACTTC. Amino acid sequence: CASSDSGGAETQYF.

This clonotype was seen at least ten times. The chain carries TRBV18 and TRBJ1-5; TRBD1 agrees at 9 bases. The germline V gene encodes CDR1 KGHSH and CDR2 LQKENI. The CDR3 has 15 residues. After removal of 0 bases from V and 6 bases from J, the junction contained 3 bases not matched to a gene. For the CDR3, the DNA is TGTGCCAGCTCACCACCGGGACAGGGAGGTCAGCCCCAGCATTTT. Translation gives CASSPPGQGGQPQHF.

This clonotype occurred many times. The rearrangement links TRBV5-1 to TRBJ1-5, with D possibly being TRBD1 (6 bases). Germline assignment: CDR1 SGHRS and CDR2 YFSETQ. V gave up 0 bases and J gave up 6 bases, with 10 bases separating them. The CDR3 runs to 14 residues. As DNA, the CDR3 is TGCGCCAGCAGCTTGGAGGGGGTAGGTCAGCCCCAGCATTTT. Its translation is CASSLEGVGQPQHF.